Listed here are 20 T cell receptor beta chains from one sample, sequenced in a study of cytomegalovirus exposure and HLA in healthy donors. PCR used 60 Vbeta primers and 13 Jbeta primers. Repertoires were generated with immunoSEQ multiplex PCR, while TCRdb's copy carries only in-frame clones and drops some. This table has about 160,000 clones, around 76% appearing once. Sequenced sample: PBMCs. The receptor source for this set is a woman in her thirties or forties in good health and CMV-seronegative.

This chain joins TRBV5-4 and TRBJ2-7; possible D gene TRBD1, 5 bases. Germline lookup yields CDR1 SGHNT and CDR2 YYREEE (reference sequence). The length of the CDR3 is 13 residues. The V end was cut by 4 bases, the J end by 5 bases, with 13 bases between. The CDR3 loop reads CASSVAGNHEQYF. The CDR3, as DNA: TGTGCCAGCAGCGTAGCAGGGAACCACGAGCAGTACTTC.

This clone was seen only a few times. The chain uses TRBV27 and TRBJ1-2; 9 bases map to TRBD1. The CDR3 totals 15 residues. CDR1 MNHEY and CDR2 SMNVEV come from the germline V gene (reference sequence). V was clipped by 1 base and J by 4 bases; unmatched bases: 4. CDR3 sequence reads: CASSLFGDRVYGYTF. As DNA, the CDR3 is TGTGCCAGCAGTTTATTTGGGGACAGGGTCTATGGCTACACCTTC.

The chain joins TRBV12-5 to TRBJ2-7; 8 positions agree with TRBD2. V shed 6 bases and J 0 bases; nucleotides not matched to a gene: 4. This CDR3 comprises 14 residues. The germline V gene encodes CDR1 LGHNT and CDR2 FRNRAP. CDR3 amino acids: CASGWSGSSYEQYF. Written as DNA, the CDR3 is TGTGCTAGTGGATGGAGCGGGAGCTCCTACGAGCAGTACTTC.

This rearrangement joins TRBV27 to TRBJ2-3, with D possibly matching TRBD1 (6 bases). CDR3 length: 17 amino acids. The V and J ends lost 5 bases and 2 bases respectively, with 20 bases between them. In germline, CDR1 is MNHEY, CDR2 SMNVEV (reference sequence). The CDR3 DNA is TGTGCCAGCAGTCCCCACGCCGACAGGTGGGACACAGATACGCAGTATTTT. As protein: CASSPHADRWDTDTQYF.

The CDR3 bases are TGTGCCAGCTCCGTAGCTATGAGCTCCGTTTATGGCTACACCTTC. This encodes CASSVAMSSVYGYTF. The chain links TRBV7-9 to TRBJ1-2; D gene unclear. Germline V gene sequence: CDR1 SEHNR, CDR2 FQNEAQ (reference sequence). This CDR3 spans 15 amino acids. Trimming stripped 8 bases from V and 5 bases from J, with 21 bases between.

This clone came up once. The V call is TRBV9, the J call TRBJ2-3; unclear D gene. The CDR3 loop spans 14 amino acids. Germline V lookup: CDR1 SGDLS, CDR2 YYNGEE. Trimming stripped 5 bases from V and 4 bases from J, with 14 bases between. CDR3: CASSTWSNSDTQYF. Here the CDR3 DNA reads TGTGCCAGCAGTACGTGGAGTAATTCAGATACGCAGTATTTT.

In its sample, this clone was seen a few times. At one end the junction does not follow the germline gene, possibly because of a read error. This sequence joins TRBV7-7 and TRBJ2-2; TRBD2 might be the D (5 bases). The CDR3 extends over 13 amino acids. The germline gives CDR1 SSHAT, CDR2 FNYEAQ (reference sequence). The CDR3 nucleotides read TGTGCTAGCAGAGCGGCGAACACCGGGGAGCTGTTTTTT. This codes for CASRAANTGELFF.

The chain uses TRBV30 and TRBJ1-5, with D perhaps TRBD1 (6 bases). Germline-derived CDR1 and CDR2 are GTSNPN and SVGIG (reference sequence). The CDR3 has 15 residues. V lost 2 bases and J lost 4, with 15 bases in between. CDR3 amino acids: CAWSPRGSLNQPQHF. CDR3 DNA sequence: TGTGCCTGGAGTCCCAGGGGCAGCCTAAATCAGCCCCAGCATTTT. The entire variable domain, with the rest obtained from reference TRBV30 and TRBJ1-5, is as follows: SQTIHQWPATLVQPVGSPLSLECTVEGTSNPNLYWYRQAAGRGLQLLFYSVGIGQISSEVPQNLSASRPQDRQFILSSKKLLLSDSGFYLCAWSPRGSLNQPQHFGDGTRLSIL.

The chain links TRBV6-6 to TRBJ1-2; D is possibly TRBD1 (6 bases). The CDR3 spans 15 residues. CDR1 and CDR2 (germline): MNHNY, SVGAGI (reference sequence). Trimming took off 4 bases at V and 6 bases at J, with 18 bases between the two ends. The CDR3 region is CASSSRQAGLDGYTF. Here the CDR3 DNA reads TGTGCCAGCAGTTCCCGACAGGCCGGTCTCGATGGCTACACCTTC.

The chain combines TRBV7-9 with TRBJ2-2, with 8 bases identical to TRBD1. The CDR3 loop spans 13 amino acids. J lost 3 bases, V lost 9 bases, and 3 bases had no gene match. The germline V gene encodes CDR1 SEHNR and CDR2 FQNEAQ (reference sequence). As DNA, the CDR3 is TGTGCCAGTGGACAGGGATACACCGGGGAGCTGTTTTTT. Encoded protein: CASGQGYTGELFF.

The chain uses TRBV6-6 and TRBJ1-2, with TRBD1 matching 8 bases. Germline CDR1 and CDR2: MNHNY and SVGAGI (reference sequence). The trim removed 3 bases at V and 3 bases at J, leaving 6 bases unmatched. This CDR3 is 15 amino acids long. The CDR3 loop reads CASSYGQGAHYGYTF. DNA of the CDR3: TGTGCCAGCAGTTATGGGCAGGGGGCTCACTATGGCTACACCTTC.

J is TRBJ1-2 and V is TRBV6-1; D is unclear. Germline V gives CDR1 MNHNS, CDR2 SASEGT. V lost 4 bases, J lost 3 bases, and 9 bases lay in between. The CDR3 covers 13 residues. The CDR3: CASSASQYYGYTF. DNA of the CDR3: TGTGCCAGCAGTGCGTCACAGTACTATGGCTACACCTTC.

The chain uses TRBV6-5 and TRBJ1-1; perhaps TRBD1 as D (5 bases). Between the trimmed V and J ends, which lost 6 bases and 5 bases, there was a span of 16 bases. The CDR3 is 14 residues long. Germline V gene data show CDR1 as MNHEY and CDR2 as SVGAGI. The CDR3 region is CASRQGAGRTEAFF. The CDR3 nucleotides are TGTGCCAGCAGGCAAGGGGCAGGGAGGACTGAAGCTTTCTTT.

This sequence joins TRBV30 and TRBJ1-1, with 8 bases aligning to TRBD1. The V gene's germline CDR1 is GTSNPN and CDR2 SVGIG (reference sequence). V shed 5 bases, J shed 8 bases, and the junction held 4 bases outside the gene matches. CDR3 size: 11 residues. In DNA, the CDR3 is TGTGCCTGGGGAGGGGACAGGGAAGCTTTCTTT. Its translation is CAWGGDREAFF. Full variable domain (remainder filled in from reference TRBV30 and TRBJ1-1): SQTIHQWPATLVQPVGSPLSLECTVEGTSNPNLYWYRQAAGRGLQLLFYSVGIGQISSEVPQNLSASRPQDRQFILSSKKLLLSDSGFYLCAWGGDREAFFGQGTRLTVV.

The chain carries TRBV25-1 and TRBJ2-7; 13 bases fit TRBD2. V gave up 4 bases and J gave up 5 bases; unmatched junction bases: 8. The CDR3 consists of 16 residues. Germline V gene data show CDR1 as MGHDK and CDR2 as SYGVNS. CDR3 sequence (DNA): TGTGCCAGCAGTGGGACTAGCGGGAGTGTCTCTGACGAGCAGTACTTC. This encodes CASSGTSGSVSDEQYF.

This clone was recorded a few times. The V and J genes are TRBV10-3 and TRBJ2-1, with 7 bases lining up with TRBD2. Germline V gene data show CDR1 as ENHRY and CDR2 as SYGVKD. The CDR3 is made up of 14 amino acids. J was trimmed by 6 bases and V by 5 bases; bases with no gene match: 7. The CDR3 reads CAISREGGINEQFF. The CDR3 nucleotides are TGTGCCATCAGTAGAGAGGGAGGGATCAATGAGCAGTTCTTC.

The genes are TRBV9 and TRBJ2-1; D might be TRBD2 (6 bases). The CDR3 length is 16 residues. V gave up 1 base and J gave up 7 bases, with 18 bases separating them. Germline-derived CDR1 and CDR2 are SGDLS and YYNGEE. In DNA form, the CDR3 reads TGTGCCAGCAGCGTATATGGCGGGATGGGGAGGAATGAGCAGTTCTTC. It translates to CASSVYGGMGRNEQFF.

This chain joins TRBV5-1 and TRBJ2-1; 8 bases are a match to TRBD2. The CDR3 runs 17 residues. Looked up from germline, CDR1 is SGHRS and CDR2 is YFSETQ. Trimming removed 0 bases from V and 2 bases from J; junction bases left unmatched: 7. CDR3 nucleotide sequence: TGCGCCAGCAGCTTGGCGGGAGGGCTAGCGGCCTACAATGAGCAGTTCTTC. It specifies CASSLAGGLAAYNEQFF.

DNA for the CDR3: TGTGCCAGCAGCTTGGAACAGGGTACTAACTATGGCTACACCTTC. Protein sequence: CASSLEQGTNYGYTF. V is TRBV7-9 and J is TRBJ1-2; a weak D match, TRBD1 (6 bases). V was shortened by 3 bases and J by 0 bases, with 11 bases between the two germline ends. The CDR3 is made up of 15 amino acids. Germline V gene lookup returns CDR1 SEHNR and CDR2 FQNEAQ (reference sequence). Complete variable domain (other parts from reference TRBV7-9 and TRBJ1-2): DTGVSQNPRHKITKRGQNVTFRCDPISEHNRLYWYRQTLGQGPEFLTYFQNEAQLEKSRLLSDRFSAERPKGSFSTLEIQRTEQGDSAMYLCASSLEQGTNYGYTFGSGTRLTVV.

This chain uses TRBV19 with TRBJ2-1; D perhaps matches TRBD1 (6 bases). This CDR3 region has 13 residues. From germline, CDR1 is LNHDA and CDR2 SQIVND (reference sequence). V lost 6 bases and J 6 bases, leaving 12 bases between the germline ends. CDR3 amino acids: CASRAAGVNEQFF. CDR3 nucleotide sequence: TGTGCCAGTAGGGCTGCAGGGGTCAATGAGCAGTTCTTC. Based on the CDR3 plus reference TRBV19 and TRBJ2-1, the full variable domain is DGGITQSPKYLFRKEGQNVTLSCEQNLNHDAMYWYRQDPGQGLRLIYYSQIVNDFQKGDIAEGYSVSREKKESFPLTVTSAQKNPTAFYLCASRAAGVNEQFFGPGTRLTVL.